The present TCR beta chain was sequenced within a study of blood T cell repertoires in COVID-19. Libraries were prepared by immunoSEQ multiplex PCR; TCRdb keeps only in-frame clonotypes and omits some of them. The sample carries under 300,000 clones, about four fifths recorded once. This clone was detected a few times. The CDR3 loop spans 16 amino acids. Trimming shortened V by 5 bases and J by 10 bases, and 21 bases separated the two germline ends. Germline CDR1 reads SGHAT; CDR2 reads FQNNGV. The chain joins TRBV11-2 to TRBJ1-6, with D unclear. The source of this sequence is a man aged 30 to 39 who had recovered from COVID-19. Sequenced sample: peripheral blood. CDR3 residues: CASSPGIAEGGSPLHF. The CDR3 DNA sequence: TGTGCCAGCAGCCCCGGGATCGCTGAAGGAGGGTCACCCCTCCACTTT.